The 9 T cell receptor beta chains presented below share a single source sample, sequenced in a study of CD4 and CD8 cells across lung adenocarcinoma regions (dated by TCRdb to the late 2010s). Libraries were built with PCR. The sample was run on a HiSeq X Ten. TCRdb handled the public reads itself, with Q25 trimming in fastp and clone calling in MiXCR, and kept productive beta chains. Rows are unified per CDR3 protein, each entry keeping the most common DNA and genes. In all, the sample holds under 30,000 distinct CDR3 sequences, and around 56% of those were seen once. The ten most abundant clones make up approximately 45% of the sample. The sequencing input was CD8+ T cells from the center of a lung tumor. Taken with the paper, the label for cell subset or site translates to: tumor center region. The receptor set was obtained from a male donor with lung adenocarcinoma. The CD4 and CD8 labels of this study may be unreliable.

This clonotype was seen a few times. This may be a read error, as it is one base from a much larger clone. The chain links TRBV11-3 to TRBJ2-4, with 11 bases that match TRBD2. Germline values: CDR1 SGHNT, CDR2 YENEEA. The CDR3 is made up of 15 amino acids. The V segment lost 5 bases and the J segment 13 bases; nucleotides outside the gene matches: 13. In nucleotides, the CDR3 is TGTGCCAGCAGCCCCCGTAGCGGGAGGGCAAATGAGCAGTACTTC. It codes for CASSPRSGRANEQYF.

The CDR3 DNA reads as TGTGCCAGCAGCGTAATAGCGGGAGATGTCACCGGGGAGCTGTTTTTT. Its protein product is CASSVIAGDVTGELFF. J is TRBJ2-2 and V is TRBV6-1, with TRBD2 matching 9 bases. CDR3 size: 16 residues. V lost 6 bases and J lost 4; bases outside the gene matches: 9. Per the germline V gene, CDR1 is MNHNS and CDR2 is SASEGT.

For the CDR3, the DNA is TGTGCGGGCAGCTTAGGCAAAAACGCGCAGTACTTC. It is translated as CAGSLGKNAQYF. J is TRBJ2-4 and V is TRBV7-8; D gene ambiguous. The CDR3 is 12 amino acids. Germline V CDR1 and CDR2: SGHVS, FQNEAQ.

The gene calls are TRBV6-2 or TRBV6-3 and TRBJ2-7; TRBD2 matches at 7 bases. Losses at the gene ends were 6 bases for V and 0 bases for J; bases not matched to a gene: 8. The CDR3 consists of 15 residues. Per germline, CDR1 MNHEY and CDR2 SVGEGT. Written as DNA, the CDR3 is TGTGCCAGCAGGGCGGGCGGGAGCCCCTCCTACGAGCAGTACTTC. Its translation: CASRAGGSPSYEQYF.

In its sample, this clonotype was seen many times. CDR3 loop: CASRDSTDTQYF. In nucleotides, the CDR3 is TGCGCCAGCAGGGACAGCACAGATACGCAGTATTTT. V and J are TRBV10-2 and TRBJ2-3; unclear D gene. V lost 6 bases, J lost 0 bases, and 4 bases lay in between. The CDR3 is made up of 12 amino acids. Germline CDR1 WSHSY, CDR2 SAAADI.

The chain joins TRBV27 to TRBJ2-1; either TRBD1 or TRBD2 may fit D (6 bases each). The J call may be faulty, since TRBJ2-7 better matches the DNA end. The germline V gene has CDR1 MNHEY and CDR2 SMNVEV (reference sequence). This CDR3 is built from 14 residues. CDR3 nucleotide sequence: TGTGCCAGCAGTTCCACGGGGGCTGCCTACGAGCAGTACTTC. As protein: CASSSTGAAYEQYF.

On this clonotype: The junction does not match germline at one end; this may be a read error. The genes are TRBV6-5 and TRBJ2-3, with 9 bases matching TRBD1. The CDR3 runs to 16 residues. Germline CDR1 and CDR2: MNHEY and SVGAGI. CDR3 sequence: CASRYQGQGATDTQYF. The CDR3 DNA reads TGTGCCAGCCGCTACCAGGGACAGGGAGCCACAGATACGCAGTACTTT.

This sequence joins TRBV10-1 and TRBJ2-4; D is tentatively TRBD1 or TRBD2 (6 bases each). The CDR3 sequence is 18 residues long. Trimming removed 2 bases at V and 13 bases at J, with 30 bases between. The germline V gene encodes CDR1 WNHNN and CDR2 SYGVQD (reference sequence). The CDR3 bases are TGCGCCAGCAGTGAGGCGGGGCTCGGGGGCCGTGACAAAAACACCCAGTACTTC. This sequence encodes CASSEAGLGGRDKNTQYF.

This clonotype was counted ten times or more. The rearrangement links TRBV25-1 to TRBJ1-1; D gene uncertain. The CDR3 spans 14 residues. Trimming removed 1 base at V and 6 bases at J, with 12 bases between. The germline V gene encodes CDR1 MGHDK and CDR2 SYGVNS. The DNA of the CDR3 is TGTGCCAGCAGTGAATCACCAAGAACGTCTGAAGCTTTCTTT. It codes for CASSESPRTSEAFF. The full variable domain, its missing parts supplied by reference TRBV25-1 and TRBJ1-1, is EADIYQTPRYLVIGTGKKITLECSQTMGHDKMYWYQQDPGMELHLIHYSYGVNSTEKGDLSSESTVSRIRTEHFPLTLESARPSHTSQYLCASSESPRTSEAFFGQGTRLTVV.